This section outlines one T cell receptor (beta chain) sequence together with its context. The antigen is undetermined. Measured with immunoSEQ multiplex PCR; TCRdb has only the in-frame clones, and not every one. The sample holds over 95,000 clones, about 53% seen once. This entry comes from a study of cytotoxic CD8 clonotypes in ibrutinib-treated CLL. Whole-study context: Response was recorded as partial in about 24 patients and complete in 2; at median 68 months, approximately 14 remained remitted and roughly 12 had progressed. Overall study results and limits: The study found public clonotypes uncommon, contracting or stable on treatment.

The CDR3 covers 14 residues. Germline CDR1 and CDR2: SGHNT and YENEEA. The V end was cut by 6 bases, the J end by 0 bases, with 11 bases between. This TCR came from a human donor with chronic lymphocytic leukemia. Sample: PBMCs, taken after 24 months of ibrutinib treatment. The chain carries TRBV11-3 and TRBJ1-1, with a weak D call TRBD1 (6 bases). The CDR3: CASRSTGLNTEAFF. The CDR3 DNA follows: TGTGCCAGCAGGTCCACAGGGTTGAACACTGAAGCTTTCTTT.